The clone carrying this T cell receptor beta chain was observed many times. This entry comes from a study of T cells in Graves' hyperthyroidism and ophthalmopathy. Amplification of TCR beta CDR3 regions was performed using RNA transcripts as template. The TCR CDR3 first-round RT-PCR relied on the HTBI primer set. TCRdb used MiXCR to reprocess the multiplex PCR reads, holding one entry per CDR3 protein. Found here are some 500,000 distinct CDR3 sequences, less than 25% of them singletons; the top ten hold roughly 12%. Germline V lookup: CDR1 LNHDA, CDR2 SQIVND (reference sequence). The CDR3 loop spans 14 amino acids. V was clipped by 2 bases and J by 5 bases, with 12 bases between them.

This clonotype was obtained from a woman between 25 and 40 years old with Graves' ophthalmopathy. The sequenced sample consisted of blood. The J gene is TRBJ1-1, the V gene TRBV19, with a possible D match to TRBD1 (5 bases). The CDR3 sequence: CASSISGGRTEAFF. The CDR3 nucleotides are TGTGCCAGTAGTATATCCGGGGGACGGACTGAAGCTTTCTTT.